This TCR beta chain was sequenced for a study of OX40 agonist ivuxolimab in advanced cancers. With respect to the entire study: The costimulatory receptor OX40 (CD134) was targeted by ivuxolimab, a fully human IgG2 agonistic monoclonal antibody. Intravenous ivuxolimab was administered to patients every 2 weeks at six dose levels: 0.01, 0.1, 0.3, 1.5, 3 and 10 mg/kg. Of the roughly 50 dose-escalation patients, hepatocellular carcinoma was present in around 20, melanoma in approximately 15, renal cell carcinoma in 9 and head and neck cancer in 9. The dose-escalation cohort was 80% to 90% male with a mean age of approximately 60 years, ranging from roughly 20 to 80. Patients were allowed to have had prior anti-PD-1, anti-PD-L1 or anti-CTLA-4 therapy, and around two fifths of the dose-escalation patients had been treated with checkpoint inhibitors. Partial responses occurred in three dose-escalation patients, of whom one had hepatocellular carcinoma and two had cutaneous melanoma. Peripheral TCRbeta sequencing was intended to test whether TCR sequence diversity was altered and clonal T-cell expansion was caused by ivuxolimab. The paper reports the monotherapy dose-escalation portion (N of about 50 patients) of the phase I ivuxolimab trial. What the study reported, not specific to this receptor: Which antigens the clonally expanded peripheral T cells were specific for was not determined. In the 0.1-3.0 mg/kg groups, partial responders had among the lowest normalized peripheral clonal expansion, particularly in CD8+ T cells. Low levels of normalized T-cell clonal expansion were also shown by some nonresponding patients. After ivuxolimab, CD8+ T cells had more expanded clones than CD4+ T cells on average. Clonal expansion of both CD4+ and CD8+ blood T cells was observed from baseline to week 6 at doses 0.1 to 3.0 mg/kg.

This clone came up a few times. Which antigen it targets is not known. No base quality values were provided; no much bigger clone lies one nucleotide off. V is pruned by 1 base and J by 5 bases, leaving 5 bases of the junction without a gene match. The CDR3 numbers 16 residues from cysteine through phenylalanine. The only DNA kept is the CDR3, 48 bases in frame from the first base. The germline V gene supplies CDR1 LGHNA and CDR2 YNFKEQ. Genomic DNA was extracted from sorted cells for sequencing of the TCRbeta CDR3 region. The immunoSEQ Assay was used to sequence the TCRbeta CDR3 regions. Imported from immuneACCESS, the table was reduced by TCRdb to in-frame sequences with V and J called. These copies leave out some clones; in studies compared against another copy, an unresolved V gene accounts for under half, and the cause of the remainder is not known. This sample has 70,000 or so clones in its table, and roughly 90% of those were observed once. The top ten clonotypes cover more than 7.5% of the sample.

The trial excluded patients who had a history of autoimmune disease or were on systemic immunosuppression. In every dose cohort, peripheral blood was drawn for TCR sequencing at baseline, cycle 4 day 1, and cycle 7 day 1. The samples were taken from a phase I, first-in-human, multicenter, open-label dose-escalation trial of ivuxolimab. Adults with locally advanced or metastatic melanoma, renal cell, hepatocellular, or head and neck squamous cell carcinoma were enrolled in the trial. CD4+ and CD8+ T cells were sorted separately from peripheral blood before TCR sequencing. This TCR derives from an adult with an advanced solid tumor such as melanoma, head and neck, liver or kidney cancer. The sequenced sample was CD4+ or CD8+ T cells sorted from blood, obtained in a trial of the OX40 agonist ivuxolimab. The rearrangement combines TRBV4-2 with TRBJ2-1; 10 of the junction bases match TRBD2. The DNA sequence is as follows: TGTGCCAGCAGCCAAGCTCTAGCGGGGGACAACAATGAGCAGTTCTTC. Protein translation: CASSQALAGDNNEQFF.